Presented here are 13 T cell receptor beta chains from one specimen sequenced in a study of shared clonotypes between healthy human individuals (dated by TCRdb to 2020 to 2022). The receptor library was made with the immunoSEQ multiplex PCR assay. TCRdb obtained this table from immuneACCESS and retained in-frame rearrangements with V and J assigned. These tables miss some clones; where compared with another copy, unresolved V genes account for less than half of the shortfall, and the remainder is unexplained. A total of 2 million to 2.5 million clones appear in this sample, about 94% of them only once. The ten largest clonotypes hold 0.1% to 0.15% of the sample. Material for sequencing was naive CD4+ T cells sorted from blood. The cell subset or site label on this specimen signifies: CD45RA+ positively selected. The receptor source for this set is a man aged 18 to 35 in good health.

This chain uses TRBV5-1 with TRBJ1-6; D is uncertain. This CDR3 contains 11 residues. The V end was cut by 7 bases, the J end by 8 bases, with 7 bases between. Germline V CDR1 and CDR2: SGHRS, YFSETQ. The CDR3 loop reads CASGPDSPLHF. In DNA form, the CDR3 reads TGCGCCAGCGGCCCCGATTCACCCCTCCACTTT.

The chain uses TRBV7-2 and TRBJ2-7, with 7 nucleotides matching TRBD2. J was trimmed by 6 bases and V by 2 bases; bases with no gene match: 7. The germline V gene has CDR1 SGHTA and CDR2 FQGNSA. This CDR3 has 14 residues. DNA of the CDR3: TGTGCCAGCAGCTTACCGACTAGCTCCAGCGAGCAGTACTTC. Protein product: CASSLPTSSSEQYF.

The V call is TRBV9, the J call TRBJ2-7; D call uncertain. From germline, CDR1 is SGDLS and CDR2 YYNGEE. V was pared by 3 bases and J by 6 bases, with 10 bases between. The CDR3 length is 12 residues. This CDR3 reads CASSGPRSEQYF. CDR3 DNA: TGTGCCAGCAGCGGCCCCAGGTCCGAGCAGTACTTC.

In this sample, this clone turned up once. The CDR3 nucleotides are TGTGCCAGCAGTGAAGGCCCAGACTATGGCTACACCTTC. This translates into CASSEGPDYGYTF. J is TRBJ1-2 and V is TRBV6-1; D call uncertain. Trimming left V 1 base short and J 3 bases short, with 6 bases between. Germline-derived CDR1 and CDR2 are MNHNS and SASEGT. The CDR3 covers 13 residues.

The CDR3 bases are TGCGCCAGCAGTGAACAGGGAGTTAGTACACCCCTCCACTTT. Its protein is CASSEQGVSTPLHF. The chain recombines TRBV10-2 with TRBJ1-6; possible D gene TRBD1, 6 bases. The CDR3 consists of 14 residues. CDR1 is WSHSY, CDR2 SAAADI, per germline. V was pared by 3 bases and J by 11 bases, with 14 bases between.

V is TRBV5-6 and J is TRBJ1-3, with D perhaps matching TRBD1 (5 bases). The V and J ends lost 3 bases and 0 bases respectively, with 10 bases between them. The CDR3 has 15 residues. In germline, CDR1 is SGHDT, CDR2 YYEEEE. The CDR3 DNA sequence: TGTGCCAGCAGCTCCATGACAGTCTCTGGAAACACCATATATTTT. Its protein product is CASSSMTVSGNTIYF.

This chain uses TRBV30 with TRBJ2-6; tentatively, D is TRBD2 (5 bases). The germline V gene has CDR1 GTSNPN and CDR2 SVGIG (reference sequence). V dropped 6 bases and J dropped 0 bases, with 12 bases sitting between them. This CDR3 is 15 amino acids long. The DNA of the CDR3 is TGTGCCTGTTCCAGCGGACTCTCTGGGGCCAACGTCCTGACTTTC. Its protein is CACSSGLSGANVLTF.

The J gene is TRBJ1-2, the V gene TRBV30; D is ambiguous. The CDR3 contains 12 residues. V was shortened by 5 bases and J by 2 bases, with 9 bases between the two germline ends. Germline CDR1 reads GTSNPN; CDR2 reads SVGIG (reference sequence). The CDR3 DNA sequence: TGTGCCTGGGGGCAGGTCAACTATGGCTACACCTTC. Protein sequence: CAWGQVNYGYTF.

This chain uses TRBV6-1 with TRBJ1-5; TRBD1 matches at 8 bases. This CDR3 spans 13 amino acids. In germline, CDR1 is MNHNS, CDR2 SASEGT. The V gene end was trimmed by 6 bases and the J gene end by 6 bases; junction bases not matched to a gene: 4. The CDR3 loop reads CASRVDRVQPQHF. In nucleotides, the CDR3 is TGTGCCAGCAGGGTGGACAGGGTTCAGCCCCAGCATTTT.

As for this clone: Other DNA sequences in this sample translate to the same CDR3. This chain joins TRBV7-9 and TRBJ1-5; no clear D. The V end was cut by 1 base, the J end by 1 base, with 5 bases between. There are 14 residues in the CDR3. The germline CDR1 and CDR2 sequences are SEHNR and FQNEAQ (reference sequence). In DNA, the CDR3 is TGTGCCAGCAGCTTAGACGGGAGCAATCAGCCCCAGCATTTT. Its translation is CASSLDGSNQPQHF.

This chain uses TRBV5-1 with TRBJ2-7; 7 bases align to TRBD1. This CDR3 is 14 amino acids long. The trim removed 0 bases at V and 7 bases at J, leaving 7 bases unmatched. Per germline, CDR1 SGHRS and CDR2 YFSETQ. This CDR3 reads CASSLGQGIFEQYF. The CDR3 DNA reads as TGCGCCAGCAGCTTGGGACAGGGTATTTTTGAGCAGTACTTC.

The rearrangement links TRBV10-1 to TRBJ2-7; TRBD2 matches at 9 bases. The V segment lost 2 bases and the J segment 5 bases; nucleotides outside the gene matches: 7. The CDR3 consists of 15 residues. CDR1 and CDR2 from the germline V gene are WNHNN and SYGVQD (reference sequence). Here the CDR3 reads CASSERVAGVHEQYF. CDR3 DNA sequence: TGCGCCAGCAGTGAGCGAGTAGCGGGAGTACACGAGCAGTACTTC.

For this clone: Other DNA sequences of this sample code for an identical CDR3. J is TRBJ1-4 and V is TRBV5-1; a weak D match, TRBD1 (5 bases). Germline V gives CDR1 SGHRS, CDR2 YFSETQ. CDR3 length: 14 amino acids. Trimming cost V 4 bases and J 8 bases, with 15 bases left between them. The CDR3 is CASSLGGLGEKLFF. CDR3 sequence (DNA): TGCGCCAGCAGCCTGGGGGGACTTGGCGAAAAACTGTTTTTT.